This T cell receptor (beta chain) was sequenced for a study of regulatory T cells in long-lasting Graves disease. Construction of the TCR beta libraries employed iRepertoire HTBI primers in conjunction with Arm-PCR of CDR3 regions. Using its own MiXCR run on the multiplex PCR reads, TCRdb lists one record per CDR3 protein. The table lists some 330,000 distinct CDR3 sequences, 12% of them singletons. In germline, CDR1 is SGHTA, CDR2 FQGTGA. This CDR3 region has 18 residues. V was trimmed by 2 bases and J by 0 bases, leaving 17 bases between them. Documented time point: newly diagnosed GD, antithyroid drugs for less than 3 months. Preparation of the TCR library used RNA extracted from PBMCs. This clonotype was detected a few times. The same specimen was also included in a second study, on T cells in Graves' hyperthyroidism and ophthalmopathy.

The origin of this receptor is a woman aged 18 to 35 with Graves disease. The V and J genes are TRBV7-3 and TRBJ2-4, with D perhaps being TRBD1 or TRBD2 (5 bases each). This specimen consisted of peripheral blood mononuclear cells (PBMCs), obtained at new diagnosis, from a patient treated with antithyroid drugs. The CDR3 loop is CASSLRGPQLRAKNIQYF. In DNA, the CDR3 is TGTGCCAGCAGCTTACGGGGACCCCAATTGAGAGCCAAAAACATTCAGTACTTC.